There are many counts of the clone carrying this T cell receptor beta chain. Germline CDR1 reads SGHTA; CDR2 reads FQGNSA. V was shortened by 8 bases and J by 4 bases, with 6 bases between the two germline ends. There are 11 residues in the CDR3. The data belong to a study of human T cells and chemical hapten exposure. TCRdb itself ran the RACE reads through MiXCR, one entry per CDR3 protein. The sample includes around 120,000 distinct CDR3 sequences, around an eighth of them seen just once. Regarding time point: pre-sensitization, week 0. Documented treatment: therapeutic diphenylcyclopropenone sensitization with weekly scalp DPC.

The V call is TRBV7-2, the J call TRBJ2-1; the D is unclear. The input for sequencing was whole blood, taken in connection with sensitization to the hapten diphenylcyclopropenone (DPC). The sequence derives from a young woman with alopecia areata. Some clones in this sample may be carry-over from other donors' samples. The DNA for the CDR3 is TGTGCCAGCGGCTATTACAATGAGCAGTTCTTC. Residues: CASGYYNEQFF.